This TCR beta chain is drawn from a study of vaccination effects on CD4 cells after COVID-19. Study findings and constraints: Early post-infection timepoints were missing from the study, which also had few convalescent patients.

Viral peptide pool expansion of antigen-specific CD4+ T cells preceded sequencing in the ViraFEST assay. Investigators separated out CD4+ T cells once around 9 days of culture had passed. The healthy vaccine recipients, who had no prior SARS-CoV-2 infection, showed negative nucleocapsid antibodies. About this clone: What it binds is not known.

Measured with immunoSEQ multiplex PCR; TCRdb has only the in-frame clones, and not every one. The sample holds 20,000 to 25,000 clones, approximately 70% seen once. From germline, CDR1 is LNHDA and CDR2 SQIVND (reference sequence). V lost 1 base, J lost 10 bases, and 5 bases lay in between. This CDR3 is built from 11 residues. The receptor comes from a human donor who received a COVID-19 vaccine. This chain joins TRBV19 and TRBJ2-1; D is perhaps TRBD1 or TRBD2 (5 bases each). Sequences were derived from CD4+ T cells from PBMCs cultured with HCoV-NL63 spike peptides, sampled before COVID-19 vaccination. The CDR3 is CASSIGGEQFF. CDR3 DNA sequence: TGTGCCAGTAGTATAGGGGGGGAGCAGTTCTTC. The full variable domain, its missing parts supplied by reference TRBV19 and TRBJ2-1, is DGGITQSPKYLFRKEGQNVTLSCEQNLNHDAMYWYRQDPGQGLRLIYYSQIVNDFQKGDIAEGYSVSREKKESFPLTVTSAQKNPTAFYLCASSIGGEQFFGPGTRLTVL.